Here is one T cell receptor (beta chain) with its context. Antigen unknown. This sample is part of a study of cytomegalovirus exposure and HLA in healthy donors. Study-wide findings and caveats: When the data were analyzed later, several of the most significant clusters appeared to be linked to common viral pathogens. Cytomegalovirus status was reportedly diagnosed by the classifier with high specificity and sensitivity.

V was clipped by 0 bases and J by 3 bases, with 16 bases between them. Germline CDR1 and CDR2: SGDLS and YYNGEE. CDR3 length equals 18 residues. 13 Jbeta primers and 60 Vbeta primers were used for the PCR. Produced via immunoSEQ multiplex PCR; TCRdb's table is partial and in-frame only. The table has tens of thousands of clones, 65% to 75% seen once; the top ten hold around 2.3%. Sample: PBMCs. The source of this sequence is a man aged 30 to 45 in good health and CMV-seronegative. The chain has TRBV9 and TRBJ2-6; tentative D call: TRBD1 (6 bases). The CDR3 is CASSVEGHLLIGANVLTF. CDR3 sequence (DNA): TGTGCCAGCAGCGTAGAGGGACACCTCCTGATTGGGGCCAACGTCCTGACTTTC.